This TCR beta chain was sequenced during a study of blood T cell repertoires in COVID-19. On the study more broadly: Researchers got acute and convalescent COVID-19 samples from the United States, Italy and Spain. From T cells, B-cell-depleted T cells, or PBMCs came the material, which was cDNA or gDNA.

In the source study's methods: Using reference gene primer amplification, nucleated cell counts were estimated. Sequenced by immunoSEQ multiplex PCR; TCRdb stores in-frame clones only, minus some. V, J and clone size reflect that table, while D and trimming were determined from the DNA. The sample has about 130,000 clones, roughly 80% seen once. Looked up from germline, CDR1 is SGHTA and CDR2 is FQGTGA. The CDR3 spans 15 residues. V dropped 5 bases and J dropped 2; count of bases not matched to a gene: 8. The sequence was collected from a man aged 55 to 69 with acute or convalescent COVID-19. Sequenced: peripheral blood. The chain is built from TRBV7-3 and TRBJ2-7, with 8 bases fitting TRBD2. CDR3 protein: CASSQTGGTAYEQYF. The DNA of the CDR3 is TGTGCCAGCAGCCAAACGGGAGGGACTGCCTACGAGCAGTACTTC.